This T cell receptor (beta chain) comes out of a study of blood T cell repertoires in COVID-19. Trimming removed 5 bases at V and 2 bases at J, with 11 bases between. Germline V gene sequence: CDR1 SGHDT, CDR2 YYEEEE. This CDR3 spans 14 amino acids. Data came from immunoSEQ multiplex PCR; TCRdb stores just in-frame clones and leaves some out. The data contain more than 150,000 clones, roughly 87% of them singletons. This TCR was sampled from a woman aged 30 to 39 who had recovered from COVID-19. Sequencing was done on a sample of PBMCs or T cells enriched from blood (not recorded which). The rearrangement links TRBV5-6 to TRBJ1-5; D is uncertain. In DNA, the CDR3 is TGTGCCAGCAGTTACTCTATAGGCAATCAGCCCCAGCATTTT. It yields the protein CASSYSIGNQPQHF. Supplemented by reference TRBV5-6 and TRBJ1-5, the full variable domain reads DAGVTQSPTHLIKTRGQQVTLRCSPKSGHDTVSWYQQALGQGPQFIFQYYEEEERQRGNFPDRFSGHQFPNYSSELNVNALLLGDSALYLCASSYSIGNQPQHFGDGTRLSIL.